This T cell receptor beta chain was observed in a study of vaccination and CD4 T cells after COVID-19. In the study overall: SARS-CoV-2 PCR on nasal swabs had been positive for the convalescent patients; fewer than ten were mild and one was severe. Overlapping spike peptides of SARS-CoV-2, HCoV-NL63, HCoV-OC43 and HCoV-229E were used, and cells were stimulated with them.

Treatment specified: approximately 9-day PBMC culture with coronavirus spike peptide pools or control peptides (ViraFEST assay). In the case of this clonotype: Its antigen is unknown.

V shed 6 bases and J shed 2 bases, with 10 bases lying between them. This CDR3 has 13 amino acids. CDR1 LNHDA and CDR2 SQIVND come from the germline V gene (reference sequence). Cultured CD4+ T cell DNA was sequenced using the Oncomine TCR Beta short-read assay. Someone extracted genomic DNA from cultured CD4+ T cells. TCRdb reprocessed the PCR reads via MiXCR and lists one record per CDR3 protein. The data contain about 22,000 distinct CDR3 sequences, around a third of them seen just once; the ten biggest clones take up around 12%. Specimen: cultured CD4+ T cells from blood. This sequence was found in a human donor with COVID-19. The chain links TRBV19 to TRBJ2-5, with D maybe TRBD2 (6 bases). CDR3: CASSAGRQETQYF. CDR3 nucleotides: TGTGCCAGTAGCGCGGGGAGGCAAGAGACCCAGTACTTC.